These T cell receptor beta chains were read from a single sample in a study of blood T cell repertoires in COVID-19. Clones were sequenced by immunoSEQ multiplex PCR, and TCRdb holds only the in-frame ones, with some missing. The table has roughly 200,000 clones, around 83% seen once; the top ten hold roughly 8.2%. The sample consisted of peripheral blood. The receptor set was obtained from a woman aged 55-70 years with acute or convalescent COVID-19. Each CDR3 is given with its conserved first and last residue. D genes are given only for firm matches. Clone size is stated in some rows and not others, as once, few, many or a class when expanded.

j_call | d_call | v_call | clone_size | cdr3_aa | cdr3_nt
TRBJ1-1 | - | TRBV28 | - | CASSSRQARGNTEAFF | TGTGCCAGCAGTTCTCGACAGGCCCGTGGGAACACTGAAGCTTTCTTT
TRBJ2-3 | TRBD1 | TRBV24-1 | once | CATSDSGQGNRDTQYF | TGTGCCACCAGTGATTCAGGACAGGGGAATAGGGATACGCAGTATTTT
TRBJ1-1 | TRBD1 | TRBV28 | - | CASSRRTGSRTEAFF | TGTGCCAGCAGTCGAAGGACAGGGTCGCGGACTGAAGCTTTCTTT
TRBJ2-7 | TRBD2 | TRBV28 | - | CASKPIGTSLTEQYF | TGTGCCAGCAAACCTATCGGGACTAGCTTAACCGAGCAGTACTTC
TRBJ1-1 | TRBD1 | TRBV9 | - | CASSVTGFGSEAFF | TGTGCCAGCAGCGTGACAGGGTTCGGGTCTGAAGCTTTCTTT
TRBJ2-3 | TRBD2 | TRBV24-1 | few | CATSDPGLAGDTQYF | TGTGCCACCAGTGATCCGGGACTAGCGGGAGATACGCAGTATTTT
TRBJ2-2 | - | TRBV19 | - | CASKETPGTTGELFF | TGTGCCAGTAAAGAGACACCCGGGACTACCGGGGAGCTGTTTTTT
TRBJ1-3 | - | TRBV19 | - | CASSFDRLSSGNTIYF | TGTGCCAGTAGTTTCGACAGGCTGTCCTCTGGAAACACCATATATTTT
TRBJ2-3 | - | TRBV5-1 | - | CASSLSWRAGGTDTQYF | TGCGCCAGCAGCTTGAGTTGGCGGGCGGGCGGAACAGATACGCAGTATTTT
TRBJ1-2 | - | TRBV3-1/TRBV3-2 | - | CASSPLGGVDYGYTF | TGTGCCAGCAGCCCCCTGGGGGGGGTGGACTATGGCTACACCTTC
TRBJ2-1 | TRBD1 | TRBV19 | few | CASSNSGTGIYNEQFF | TGTGCCAGTAGTAATTCCGGGACAGGGATATACAATGAGCAGTTCTTC
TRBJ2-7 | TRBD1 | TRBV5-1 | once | CASSLDTLGTGRYEQYF | TGCGCCAGCAGCTTGGACACTCTTGGGACAGGGCGCTACGAGCAGTACTTC
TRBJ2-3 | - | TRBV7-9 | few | CASAVRTDTQYF | TGTGCCAGCGCGGTGAGGACAGATACGCAGTATTTT
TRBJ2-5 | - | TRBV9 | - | CASSVGVQGGEETQYF | TGTGCCAGCAGCGTAGGAGTTCAGGGCGGGGAGGAGACCCAGTACTTC
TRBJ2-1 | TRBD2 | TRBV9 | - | CASSPLAGGNNEQFF | TGTGCCAGCAGCCCCTTAGCGGGAGGGAACAATGAGCAGTTCTTC
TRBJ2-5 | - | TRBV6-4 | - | CASSPWQGETQYF | TGTGCCAGCAGTCCTTGGCAGGGAGAGACCCAGTACTTC
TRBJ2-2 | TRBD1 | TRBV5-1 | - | CASTNQPPGQGNTGELFF | TGCGCCAGTACTAACCAACCCCCGGGACAGGGAAACACCGGGGAGCTGTTTTTT
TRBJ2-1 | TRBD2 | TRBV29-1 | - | CSVGLAGEPYNEQFF | TGCAGCGTGGGACTAGCGGGAGAGCCCTACAATGAGCAGTTCTTC
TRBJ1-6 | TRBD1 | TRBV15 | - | CATSSGTANSPLHF | TGTGCCACCAGCAGCGGGACAGCTAATTCACCCCTCCACTTT
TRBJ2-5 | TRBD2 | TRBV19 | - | CASRPGLPQETQYF | TGTGCCAGTAGACCGGGACTACCCCAAGAGACCCAGTACTTC
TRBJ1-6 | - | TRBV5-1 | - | CASAERGNSPLHF | TGCGCCAGCGCTGAAAGGGGGAATTCACCCCTCCACTTT
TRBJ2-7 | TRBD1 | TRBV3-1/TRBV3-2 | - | CASSKGQLSEQYF | TGTGCCAGCAGCAAGGGACAGCTTAGCGAGCAGTACTTC
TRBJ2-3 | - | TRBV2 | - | CASSAPAADTQYF | TGTGCCAGCAGTGCTCCAGCGGCTGATACGCAGTATTTT
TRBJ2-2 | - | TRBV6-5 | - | CASSSPGELFF | TGTGCCAGCAGTTCCCCTGGGGAGCTGTTTTTT
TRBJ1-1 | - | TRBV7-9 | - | CASSPILGTEGTEAFF | TGTGCCAGCAGCCCCATTCTCGGGACGGAGGGGACTGAAGCTTTCTTT
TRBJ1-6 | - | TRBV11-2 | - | CASSLDHGGRSPLHF | TGTGCCAGCAGCTTAGACCACGGGGGAAGGTCACCCCTCCACTTT
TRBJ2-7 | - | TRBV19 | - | CASSPTGYEQYF | TGTGCCAGTAGTCCGACTGGCTACGAGCAGTACTTC
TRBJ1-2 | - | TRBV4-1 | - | CASSQVQQAGYTF | TGCGCCAGCAGCCAAGTCCAGCAGGCAGGCTACACCTTC
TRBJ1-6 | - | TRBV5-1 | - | CASSLTTSASSYNSPLHF | TGCGCCAGCAGCTTGACTACCAGCGCAAGCTCCTATAATTCACCCCTCCACTTT
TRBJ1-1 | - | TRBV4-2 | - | CASSQSDRRNAEAFF | TGTGCCAGCAGCCAATCCGACAGACGGAACGCTGAAGCTTTCTTT